In this sample, the clone carrying this TCR beta chain turned up a few times. Its antigen is undetermined. The record originates from a study of radiotherapy plus CTLA-4 blockade in lung cancer. In the study overall: Disease control was present in around a third of patients, and objective responses in around 18%.

Chemo-refractory metastatic non-small-cell lung cancer patients were treated with focal radiation plus CTLA-4 blockade with ipilimumab. This table comes from immunoSEQ multiplex PCR, and its TCRdb copy is limited to in-frame clones, with some not included. Of under 100,000 clones listed, about 83% are singletons. J gave up 6 bases and V 6 bases, and 3 bases lay outside the gene matches. This CDR3 contains 13 residues. Germline values: CDR1 ENHRY, CDR2 SYGVKD. Findings of the study overall: The authors reported that early blood T cell clone dynamics, with interferon-beta, best predicted response. Once radiotherapy plus ipilimumab had been given, TCR clones derived from tumor expanded in blood.

The source is a human donor with non-small cell lung cancer that progressed on radiotherapy plus ipilimumab. The sequences come from peripheral blood, collected from a patient treated with radiotherapy plus ipilimumab. This chain uses TRBV10-3 with TRBJ1-2; 11 bases match TRBD1. In DNA, the CDR3 is TGTGCCATCAGCGGACAGGGGGCAAATGGCTACACCTTC. Translation: CAISGQGANGYTF.